Described below is a single T cell receptor beta chain sequence and its context. Per the authors' pipeline: The authors estimated nucleated cell counts from reference gene primer amplification. The data were produced by immunoSEQ multiplex PCR, yet TCRdb's version contains in-frame clones alone and is incomplete. The DNA was the basis for D and trimming; V, J and clone size are from that table. The sample includes 150,000 to 200,000 clones, approximately 87% of them seen just once. The sample belongs to a study of blood T cell repertoires in COVID-19. For the study at large: Researchers got acute and convalescent COVID-19 samples from the United States, Italy and Spain.

This clonotype was sampled from a man between 18 and 29 years old with active or convalescent COVID-19. Sequencing used peripheral blood.

CDR3 protein: CASSLDPWDSPFF. CDR3 coding DNA: TGTGCCAGCAGCTTAGACCCGTGGGACAGTCCTTTCTTT. The chain recombines TRBV11-3 with TRBJ1-1, with 7 bases that match TRBD1. The CDR3 extends over 13 amino acids. Trimming removed 0 bases from V and 12 bases from J; junction bases left unmatched: 7. Germline V gene sequence: CDR1 SGHNT, CDR2 YENEEA. The full variable domain, rest sourced from reference TRBV11-3 and TRBJ1-1, is EAGVVQSPRYKIIEKKQPVAFWCNPISGHNTLYWYLQNLGQGPELLIRYENEEAVDDSQLPKDRFSAERLKGVDSTLKIQPAELGDSAVYLCASSLDPWDSPFFGQGTRLTVV.